The T cell receptor beta chain described here comes from a study of blood T cell repertoires in COVID-19. Background on the study: Samples of COVID-19 (acute and convalescent) were obtained from the United States, Italy and Spain.

Germline trimming cut 0 bases from V and 3 bases from J; bases unmatched to any gene: 14. The germline V gene encodes CDR1 SGDLS and CDR2 YYNGEE. The CDR3 is 18 residues long. TCRdb's table, derived via immunoSEQ multiplex PCR, lists solely in-frame clones and lacks some. The data hold about 440,000 clones, with around 89% observed a single time. The TCR was taken from a woman aged 25 to 39 with acute or convalescent COVID-19. The sample taken for sequencing was peripheral blood. This sequence joins TRBV9 and TRBJ1-1, with 7 bases that match TRBD1. The CDR3 DNA reads as TGTGCCAGCAGCGTAGCTTTCCTAACAGGGGAAACAGACACTGAAGCTTTCTTT. This gives the protein CASSVAFLTGETDTEAFF.